The 13 T cell receptor beta chains listed next were all sequenced from one sample in a study of blood T cell repertoires in COVID-19 (dated by TCRdb to the early 2020s). Library preparation was by the immunoSEQ multiplex PCR assay. TCRdb provides this immuneACCESS table in a form limited to in-frame rearrangements. Some clones are lacking; in checked studies, under half of them reflect an unresolved V gene, and why the rest are absent is not known. The table for this sample lists about 440,000 clones; around 88% of them were counted only once. Clones ranked in the top ten supply roughly 13% of the sample. Material for sequencing was peripheral blood. Receptor source: a woman aged 45-59 years with COVID-19, enrolled during active disease.

The chain is built from TRBV19 and TRBJ2-7, with 11 bases lining up with TRBD1. V shed 5 bases, J shed 5 bases, and the junction held 5 bases outside the gene matches. This CDR3 spans 14 amino acids. Germline CDR1 LNHDA, CDR2 SQIVND (reference sequence). CDR3 amino acids: CASSPGTGGDEQYF. CDR3 nucleotide sequence: TGTGCCAGTAGTCCCGGGACAGGGGGAGACGAGCAGTACTTC.

This chain uses TRBV5-1 with TRBJ2-5; 7 bases match TRBD1. Trimming removed 2 bases from V and 3 bases from J; junction bases left unmatched: 4. The germline V gene has CDR1 SGHRS and CDR2 YFSETQ. The length of the CDR3 is 14 residues. The chain's CDR3 is CASSLTTGKETQYF. For the CDR3, the DNA is TGCGCCAGCAGCTTAACGACAGGGAAAGAGACCCAGTACTTC.

The sample holds one count of this clone. The chain is built from TRBV18 and TRBJ2-2; D gene unclear. Germline loops: CDR1 KGHSH, CDR2 LQKENI. With 3 bases removed from V and 8 bases from J, the gap between germline ends came to 10 bases. The CDR3 contains 13 residues. As DNA, the CDR3 is TGTGCCAGCTCACCCCTCCAGTCAGGGGAGCTGTTTTTT. This gives the protein CASSPLQSGELFF.

This chain connects TRBV4-1 to TRBJ1-2; TRBD1 aligns across 8 bases. The CDR3 has 17 residues. The V gene end was trimmed by 7 bases and the J gene end by 7 bases; junction bases not matched to a gene: 20. CDR1 is MGHRA, CDR2 YSYEKL, per germline. CDR3 protein: CASTPTPGQGGSSGYTF. The CDR3 DNA is TGCGCCAGCACCCCCACTCCTGGACAGGGAGGATCTAGTGGCTACACCTTC.

The chain combines TRBV15 with TRBJ2-7; 7 bases align to TRBD1. The CDR3 is 16 residues long. Losses at the gene ends were 6 bases for V and 2 bases for J; bases not matched to a gene: 13. Germline V gene lookup returns CDR1 LNHNV and CDR2 YYDKDF (reference sequence). The CDR3 loop reads CATSQNRDRRPYEQYF. CDR3 DNA: TGTGCCACCAGTCAGAACCGGGACAGACGACCCTACGAGCAGTACTTC.

The J gene is TRBJ2-7, the V gene TRBV13; 7 bases fit TRBD2. Germline CDR1 PRHDT, CDR2 FYEKMQ (reference sequence). V gave up 0 bases and J gave up 0 bases; unmatched junction bases: 20. This CDR3 contains 21 residues. The CDR3, as DNA: TGTGCCAGCAGCTTAGGCTACGGTACGGCTAGCGGAGATTCAGCCTCCTACGAGCAGTACTTC. The encoded protein is CASSLGYGTASGDSASYEQYF.

The gene calls are TRBV5-1 and TRBJ1-1; the match to TRBD1 covers 9 bases. In germline, CDR1 is SGHRS, CDR2 YFSETQ. The CDR3 consists of 15 residues. With 3 bases clipped from V and 1 base from J, the junction kept 4 bases outside the gene matches. CDR3 loop: CASSSKTGGNTEAFF. CDR3 nucleotide sequence: TGCGCCAGCAGCTCAAAGACAGGGGGGAACACTGAAGCTTTCTTT.

This chain joins TRBV11-2 and TRBJ2-6; D may be TRBD1 (5 bases). Germline lookup yields CDR1 SGHAT and CDR2 FQNNGV. The V and J ends lost 5 bases and 2 bases respectively, with 10 bases between them. This CDR3 is built from 15 residues. The CDR3: CASSPDSTGANVLTF. The CDR3 bases are TGTGCCAGCAGCCCAGACAGTACTGGGGCCAACGTCCTGACTTTC.

The chain carries TRBV4-2 and TRBJ2-3; 8 bases agree with TRBD2. CDR1 LGHNA and CDR2 YNFKEQ come from the germline V gene. The CDR3 loop spans 16 amino acids. V was pared by 1 base and J by 0 bases, with 3 bases of the junction left unmatched. The CDR3 region is CASSQAAGASTDTQYF. The CDR3 nucleotides read TGTGCCAGCAGCCAAGCAGCGGGGGCTAGCACAGATACGCAGTATTTT.

The chain has TRBV12-3 or TRBV12-4 and TRBJ2-7, with D possibly matching TRBD1 (6 bases). V was clipped by 2 bases and J by 6 bases, with 11 bases between them. The length of the CDR3 is 13 residues. CDR3 bases: TGTGCCAGCAGTTTACAGGGGTCGATCGAGCAGTACTTC. Translation: CASSLQGSIEQYF.

The J gene is TRBJ2-1, the V gene TRBV2, with 7 bases identical to TRBD2. The CDR3 length is 15 residues. The V gene end was trimmed by 4 bases and the J gene end by 8 bases; junction bases not matched to a gene: 11. Germline assignment: CDR1 SNHLY and CDR2 FYNNEI. The CDR3 protein is CASSVQLAGVDEQFF. The DNA of the CDR3 is TGTGCCAGCAGTGTACAGCTCGCGGGGGTGGATGAGCAGTTCTTC.

The chain uses TRBV5-6 and TRBJ1-4, with 9 bases aligning to TRBD1. Per germline, CDR1 SGHDT and CDR2 YYEEEE. This CDR3 has 15 residues. Losses at the gene ends were 0 bases for V and 6 bases for J; bases not matched to a gene: 3. The chain's CDR3 is CASSLATGGDEKLFF. The CDR3 nucleotides read TGTGCCAGCAGCTTGGCGACAGGGGGAGATGAAAAACTGTTTTTT.

CDR3 amino acids: CASSSWTSGAGEQYF. The CDR3 DNA reads as TGTGCCAGCAGCTCGTGGACTAGCGGGGCCGGGGAGCAGTACTTC. This chain connects TRBV7-9 to TRBJ2-7; 12 positions agree with TRBD2. The germline gives CDR1 SEHNR, CDR2 FQNEAQ (reference sequence). The CDR3 is 15 amino acids. The V segment lost 4 bases and the J segment 7 bases; nucleotides outside the gene matches: 8.